The clone carrying this TCR beta chain was seen a few times. Its antigen is as yet unknown. Trimming cost V 3 bases and J 9 bases; bases outside gene matches: 14. Germline CDR1 is MGHRA and CDR2 is YSYEKL. This CDR3 has 16 residues. This PCR relied on a set of 60 Vbeta primers and 13 Jbeta primers. Method: immunoSEQ multiplex PCR; TCRdb's copy keeps in-frame clones and lacks some. The sample records 100,000 to 150,000 clones, about 76% being singletons. These data originate in a study of cytomegalovirus exposure and HLA in healthy donors. General observations from the study: Cytomegalovirus status was reportedly diagnosed by the classifier with high sensitivity and specificity.

The sequenced sample consisted of PBMCs. The sequence came from an older woman in good health and CMV-seropositive. The J gene is TRBJ2-1, the V gene TRBV4-1, with TRBD2 matching over 7 bases. The CDR3 bases are TGCGCCAGCAGCCAGCGGTTCGGGGGGTCCCACTCTGAGCAGTTCTTC. This encodes CASSQRFGGSHSEQFF.